This T cell receptor (beta chain) was found in a study of beta chain features in type 1 diabetes. Study at large: Healthy donors, compared against patients, showed similar age, gender and cell yields. Broader study findings: The cDNA sequencing approach could over-represent high-TCR-expressing cells. Reduced insertions and increased deletions marked VDJ junctions in type 1 diabetes patients. Healthy donors had naive, central memory and Treg TCRB repertoires that appeared less similar than those seen among patients.

V was trimmed by 0 bases and J by 2 bases, leaving 10 bases between them. The CDR3 has 15 amino acids. Looked up from germline, CDR1 is SGHTA and CDR2 is FQGNSA. The table lists this clone with a few counts. The antigen is not known. Reverse transcription of all isolated RNA meant that expressed TCRB transcripts were sequenced. Here immunoSEQ multiplex PCR was the method, and the copy in TCRdb shows in-frame clones only, minus some. The data hold roughly 230,000 clones, with over 8.5% observed a single time. The sequenced sample consisted of naive CD4+ T cells from blood. This sequence originates from a woman aged 18-30 years in good health. The chain links TRBV7-2 to TRBJ1-2; possible D gene TRBD1, 5 bases. The CDR3 loop is CASSLAPGLNYGYTF. The CDR3 DNA reads TGTGCCAGCAGCTTAGCGCCAGGGCTAAACTATGGCTACACCTTC.